The 28 T cell receptor beta chains presented below share a single source sample, sequenced in a study of breast tumors, draining lymph nodes, adjacent tissues. Axillary draining lymph nodes of breast cancer patients supplied the node samples. TCRdb re-analysed the multiplex PCR reads in MiXCR, keeping a single row per CDR3 protein. Of 85,000 to 130,000 distinct CDR3 sequences listed, around 30% are singletons. The sample was axillary lymph node tissue. These receptors were collected from a female donor with breast cancer. Some clones in this sample may be carry-over from other donors' samples.

This clonotype was seen many times. This rearrangement joins TRBV25-1 to TRBJ2-3; D remains ambiguous. V was shortened by 3 bases and J by 7 bases, with 8 bases between the two germline ends. The CDR3 is made up of 12 amino acids. Germline CDR1 is MGHDK and CDR2 is SYGVNS. Here the CDR3 DNA reads TGTGCCAGCAGTGAGTGGGGTCATACGCAGTATTTT. Its translation: CASSEWGHTQYF. The full variable domain, completed using reference TRBV25-1 and TRBJ2-3, is EADIYQTPRYLVIGTGKKITLECSQTMGHDKMYWYQQDPGMELHLIHYSYGVNSTEKGDLSSESTVSRIRTEHFPLTLESARPSHTSQYLCASSEWGHTQYFGPGTRLTVL.

This clonotype was seen ten or more times. V usage is TRBV5-4 and J usage is TRBJ2-7; TRBD2 is a possible D gene (6 bases). V lost 4 bases, J lost 6 bases, and 14 bases lay in between. Per germline, CDR1 SGHNT and CDR2 YYREEE (reference sequence). This CDR3 has 13 residues. Here the CDR3 DNA reads TGTGCCAGCAGCCACTCACTAGCATCCGAGCAGTACTTC. It is translated as CASSHSLASEQYF.

This clonotype was found many times. The V call is TRBV5-1, the J call TRBJ1-2, with TRBD1 matching over 8 bases. Germline CDR1 SGHRS, CDR2 YFSETQ. The CDR3 runs 15 residues. V gave up 0 bases and J gave up 1 base; unmatched junction bases: 2. Written as DNA, the CDR3 is TGCGCCAGCAGCTTGGAGGGACAGGTTAACTATGGCTACACCTTC. Its protein product is CASSLEGQVNYGYTF.

This clonotype was recorded at least ten times. The chain recombines TRBV7-9 with TRBJ1-2; D perhaps matches TRBD1 (6 bases). Between the trimmed V and J ends, which lost 5 bases and 0 bases, there was a span of 16 bases. The V gene's germline CDR1 is SEHNR and CDR2 FQNEAQ (reference sequence). The length of the CDR3 is 16 residues. The chain's CDR3 is CASSLTGQQTNYGYTF. In nucleotides, the CDR3 is TGTGCCAGCAGCCTAACAGGGCAACAAACTAACTATGGCTACACCTTC. The complete variable domain, with remaining parts taken from reference TRBV7-9 and TRBJ1-2, reads DTGVSQNPRHKITKRGQNVTFRCDPISEHNRLYWYRQTLGQGPEFLTYFQNEAQLEKSRLLSDRFSAERPKGSFSTLEIQRTEQGDSAMYLCASSLTGQQTNYGYTFGSGTRLTVV.

V gene TRBV29-1 combines with J gene TRBJ1-4; 8 bases map to TRBD1. The CDR3 contains 14 residues. V lost 4 bases, J lost 5 bases, and 6 bases stayed unmatched. Germline assignment: CDR1 SQVTM and CDR2 ANQGSEA. The CDR3 region has the DNA TGCAGCGTTGGTTGGACAGGGACGAATGAAAAACTGTTTTTT. Its protein product is CSVGWTGTNEKLFF.

This clonotype was seen many times. The gene calls are TRBV6-7 and TRBJ2-2, with 8 bases fitting TRBD1. TRBV6-7 is given ORF status, its function remaining uncertain. This CDR3 is 16 amino acids long. The J segment lost 0 bases and the V segment lost 5 bases, leaving 5 bases of the junction unmatched. The CDR3 sequence is CASSDPGQANTGELFF. The DNA of the CDR3 is TGTGCCAGCAGTGACCCGGGACAGGCGAACACCGGGGAGCTGTTTTTT.

This clonotype was observed many times. CDR3: CAIGLAGVADTQYF. The CDR3 nucleotides are TGTGCCATCGGACTAGCGGGAGTAGCAGATACGCAGTATTTT. V usage is TRBV10-3 and J usage is TRBJ2-3, with 13 bases that match TRBD2. This CDR3 is built from 14 residues. After removal of 8 bases from V and 4 bases from J, the junction contained 3 bases not matched to a gene. Per germline, CDR1 ENHRY and CDR2 SYGVKD.

This clonotype came up many times. The chain carries TRBV29-1 and TRBJ2-1; 7 bases line up with TRBD1. Germline CDR1 is SQVTM and CDR2 is ANQGSEA. V was clipped by 3 bases and J by 4 bases; unmatched bases: 9. This CDR3 contains 15 residues. The CDR3 spells CSVEIWDSRYNEQFF. As DNA, the CDR3 is TGCAGCGTTGAGATATGGGACAGCCGATACAATGAGCAGTTCTTC.

This clonotype was counted many times. This chain connects TRBV20-1 to TRBJ2-4; D is undetermined. Deletions cut 3 bases from V and 9 bases from J, with 9 bases between. Looked up from germline, CDR1 is DFQATT and CDR2 is SNEGSKA (reference sequence). The CDR3 covers 11 residues. The CDR3 spells CSARWGSIQYF. CDR3 coding DNA: TGCAGTGCTAGGTGGGGTAGCATTCAGTACTTC.

This clonotype was recorded at least ten times. The chain combines TRBV29-1 with TRBJ2-5; possibly TRBD2 for D (6 bases). Trimming pared 7 bases from V and 5 bases from J, leaving 14 bases between. CDR1 and CDR2 from the germline V gene are SQVTM and ANQGSEA. CDR3 size: 12 residues. The CDR3 protein is CSATGTLETQYF. CDR3 sequence (DNA): TGCAGCGCTACCGGGACTTTGGAGACCCAGTACTTC.

This clonotype was detected ten times or more. The chain is built from TRBV30 and TRBJ2-2; TRBD1 agrees at 10 bases. The CDR3 loop spans 13 amino acids. J lost 7 bases, V lost 5 bases, and 4 bases had no gene match. Germline V gene data show CDR1 as GTSNPN and CDR2 as SVGIG (reference sequence). This chain's CDR3 is CAWGGQGHGELFF. For the CDR3, the DNA is TGTGCCTGGGGGGGACAGGGGCACGGGGAGCTGTTTTTT.

This clonotype was picked up a small number of times. The chain links TRBV6-1 to TRBJ1-1, with 10 bases identical to TRBD1. Germline V CDR1 and CDR2: MNHNS, SASEGT. This CDR3 region has 14 residues. V lost 6 bases to trimming and J lost 5 bases; unmatched junction nucleotides: 6. In nucleotides, the CDR3 is TGTGCCAGCAGCGTGACAGGGGGCAGGACTGAAGCTTTCTTT. This codes for CASSVTGGRTEAFF.

As regards this clonotype: It may be a read error: a sequence one base away is much more abundant. The chain recombines TRBV11-1 with TRBJ1-2; a weak D match, TRBD1 (5 bases). Trimming took off 4 bases at V and 7 bases at J, with 13 bases between the two ends. The CDR3 runs to 13 residues. CDR1 is SGHAT and CDR2 is FQDESV in the germline V gene (reference sequence). The CDR3 DNA is TGTGCCAGCAGCTCAGCAGGGATCTCTGGCTACACCTTC. It codes for CASSSAGISGYTF.

This clonotype was found many times. The rearrangement joins TRBV19 to TRBJ2-1, with 12 bases fitting TRBD2. The CDR3 is made up of 14 amino acids. Germline CDR1 and CDR2: LNHDA and SQIVND (reference sequence). With V trimmed by 10 bases and J by 9 bases, 10 bases remained unmatched. The CDR3 region has the DNA TGTGCCACCAAGACTAGCGGGAGACAGGGTGAGCAGTTCTTC. Amino acid sequence: CATKTSGRQGEQFF.

This clonotype has only a few counts. The chain carries TRBV6-2 or TRBV6-3 and TRBJ2-2, with 7 bases identical to TRBD1. The germline V gene has CDR1 MNHEY and CDR2 SVGEGT. Losses at the gene ends were 5 bases for V and 7 bases for J; bases not matched to a gene: 10. This CDR3 region has 15 residues. This CDR3 reads CASSPFRGFGGELFF. CDR3 DNA: TGTGCCAGCAGTCCGTTCAGGGGGTTCGGCGGGGAGCTGTTTTTT.

This clonotype was seen repeatedly, ten times or more. The chain carries TRBV5-1 and TRBJ2-3; the D call may be TRBD1 or TRBD2 (7 bases each). The CDR3 totals 13 residues. Trimming took 6 bases from V and 5 from J, leaving 13 bases between them. Germline V gene lookup returns CDR1 SGHRS and CDR2 YFSETQ. CDR3 sequence reads: CASMAGGVDTQYF. CDR3 nucleotide sequence: TGCGCCAGCATGGCAGGGGGGGTAGATACGCAGTATTTT.

In this sample, this clonotype turned up a few times. This chain links TRBV3-1 with TRBJ2-1; D gene uncertain. This CDR3 is built from 14 residues. Per the germline V gene, CDR1 is LGHDT and CDR2 is YNNKEL (reference sequence). Trimming took off 1 base at V and 5 bases at J, with 9 bases between the two ends. The CDR3 spells CASSQVPSDNEQFF. CDR3 in DNA: TGTGCCAGCAGCCAAGTTCCTAGTGACAATGAGCAGTTCTTC.

The genes are TRBV7-2 and TRBJ2-7, with 10 positions matching TRBD2. After removal of 2 bases from V and 5 bases from J, the junction contained 9 bases not matched to a gene. CDR1 and CDR2 (germline): SGHTA, FQGNSA. The CDR3 runs to 16 residues. Here the CDR3 DNA reads TGTGCCAGCAGCTTAATCGGCCTAGCGGGAGCAAACGAGCAGTACTTC. Translating gives CASSLIGLAGANEQYF.

Worth noting for this clonotype: This could be a read error, since a much larger clone is one nucleotide away. This chain uses TRBV28 with TRBJ1-2; 11 bases are shared with TRBD1. CDR3 length equals 15 residues. Germline CDR1 and CDR2: MDHEN and SYDVKM. The CDR3 DNA reads as TGTGCCAGCGGTTTAGCCGGACAGGGGGCTAAGGGCTACACCTTC. Translating gives CASGLAGQGAKGYTF.

The rearrangement links TRBV19 to TRBJ2-1; 9 bases are shared with TRBD1. In germline, CDR1 is LNHDA, CDR2 SQIVND (reference sequence). The junction had 10 bases not matched to a gene; V was cut back by 5 bases and J by 8 bases. The CDR3 runs to 15 residues. DNA of the CDR3: TGTGCCAGTAGTGCGCGGACAGGGGATTCGGATGAGCAGTTCTTC. Its protein product is CASSARTGDSDEQFF.

This clonotype was detected ten times or more. The chain carries TRBV27 and TRBJ1-6, with unresolved D. Per the germline V gene, CDR1 is MNHEY and CDR2 is SMNVEV (reference sequence). Trimming took 9 bases from V and 10 from J, leaving 13 bases between them. This CDR3 comprises 12 residues. The CDR3 reads CARWEGNSPLHF. The CDR3 nucleotides are TGTGCCAGATGGGAGGGCAACTCACCCCTCCACTTT.

This clonotype was observed many times. The chain employs TRBV5-4 and TRBJ2-7, with TRBD2 matching 9 bases. Germline CDR1 is SGHNT and CDR2 is YYREEE (reference sequence). The CDR3 totals 16 residues. The V gene end was trimmed by 4 bases and the J gene end by 3 bases; junction bases not matched to a gene: 11. CDR3 sequence (DNA): TGTGCCAGCAGCCCCCTTGGCGGGGGGGGGCGCTACGAGCAGTACTTC. Protein product: CASSPLGGGGRYEQYF.

This sequence joins TRBV2 and TRBJ2-7; 9 bases agree with TRBD2. The CDR3 length is 15 residues. The trim removed 4 bases at V and 0 bases at J, leaving 4 bases unmatched. Per germline, CDR1 SNHLY and CDR2 FYNNEI. The CDR3 DNA sequence: TGTGCCAGCAGTGTCTCGCGGGGGGGCTCCTACGAGCAGTACTTC. Translation: CASSVSRGGSYEQYF.

Many counts were recorded for this clonotype. The genes are TRBV4-1 and TRBJ2-3; 8 nucleotides match TRBD2. The junction had 4 bases not matched to a gene; V was cut back by 1 base and J by 1 base. From germline, CDR1 is MGHRA and CDR2 YSYEKL. The CDR3 consists of 16 residues. In DNA form, the CDR3 reads TGCGCCAGCAGCCAAGTGCAACTAGCGGGCACAGATACGCAGTATTTT. It encodes CASSQVQLAGTDTQYF.

In its sample, this clonotype was seen many times. A much larger clone sits a single nucleotide away, making a read error possible. The rearrangement uses TRBV20-1 and TRBJ2-7, with D uncertain. The germline V gene has CDR1 DFQATT and CDR2 SNEGSKA (reference sequence). CDR3 size: 14 residues. The CDR3 nucleotides read TGCAGTGCTAGAGCTGAGACTTTCTCCTCCGAGCAGTACTTC. Protein product: CSARAETFSSEQYF.

There are many counts of this clonotype. The chain uses TRBV20-1 and TRBJ2-6; the match to TRBD2 covers 9 bases. Per germline, CDR1 DFQATT and CDR2 SNEGSKA (reference sequence). The V segment lost 1 base and the J segment 2 bases; nucleotides outside the gene matches: 3. The CDR3 spans 16 residues. The CDR3 spells CSARVSGGPGANVLTF. The CDR3 DNA reads as TGCAGTGCTAGAGTTAGCGGGGGACCTGGGGCCAACGTCCTGACTTTC.

This clonotype was recorded many times. The V gene is TRBV29-1, the J gene TRBJ2-2; the D gene is possibly TRBD1 (6 bases). V was trimmed by 4 bases and J by 4 bases, leaving 10 bases between them. The CDR3 sequence is 13 residues long. The V gene's germline CDR1 is SQVTM and CDR2 ANQGSEA. CDR3 nucleotides: TGCAGCGTTGCAAAGACAGGCACCGGGGAGCTGTTTTTT. Translating it yields CSVAKTGTGELFF.

This clonotype was recorded at least ten times. This chain joins TRBV14 and TRBJ1-6, with D maybe TRBD1 (5 bases). This CDR3 has 15 amino acids. CDR1 SGHDN and CDR2 FVKESK come from the germline V gene. The ends were cut back, 1 base at V and 9 bases at J, with 13 bases in the middle. CDR3 DNA: TGTGCCAGCAGCCAAGCTGGGGCGGTGGGTTCACCCCTCCACTTT. Amino acid sequence: CASSQAGAVGSPLHF.